The rows below give T cell receptor beta chains drawn from one sample of a study of control samples from healthy donors and cancer patients. Clones were read by immunoSEQ multiplex PCR, and TCRdb kept only the in-frame ones, dropping some. The sample includes about 160,000 clones, 96% of them seen just once. The sequenced sample consisted of blood. Receptors were obtained from a woman in her twenties or thirties in good health. The CDR3 runs from the conserved cysteine through the conserved F or W. Each record gives: CDR3 DNA, CDR3 protein, V gene, CDR3 length, D gene, clone size, J gene. The D gene is left open where the match is weak. Clone size appears in some rows only: once, few, many, or a class for an expanded clone.

CDR3 DNA: TGCAGTGCTAGTTCTGGTCTAGCGAACACCGGGGAGCTGTTTTTT
CDR3 protein: CSASSGLANTGELFF
V gene: TRBV20-1
CDR3 length: 15
D gene: .
clone size: .
J gene: TRBJ2-2

CDR3 DNA: TGCAGCGTTGAAGATCCTCTAGCAGGGGACAACTATGGCTACACCTTC
CDR3 protein: CSVEDPLAGDNYGYTF
V gene: TRBV29-1
CDR3 length: 16
D gene: .
clone size: .
J gene: TRBJ1-2

CDR3 DNA: TGTGCCAGCTCGAACACTGAAGCTTTCTTT
CDR3 protein: CASSNTEAFF
V gene: TRBV2
CDR3 length: 10
D gene: .
clone size: .
J gene: TRBJ1-1

CDR3 DNA: TGTGCCAGTAATCCAGACAGGGGTGTCGCTGAAGCTTTCTTT
CDR3 protein: CASNPDRGVAEAFF
V gene: TRBV19
CDR3 length: 14
D gene: TRBD1
clone size: .
J gene: TRBJ1-1

CDR3 DNA: TGTGCCAGCAGTGAGACAGGGGGAACCTACGAGCAGTACTTC
CDR3 protein: CASSETGGTYEQYF
V gene: TRBV6-1
CDR3 length: 14
D gene: TRBD1
clone size: few
J gene: TRBJ2-7

CDR3 DNA: TGCGCCAGCAGCTCCGGACAAGGCTATGGCTACACCTTC
CDR3 protein: CASSSGQGYGYTF
V gene: TRBV5-1
CDR3 length: 13
D gene: .
clone size: .
J gene: TRBJ1-2

CDR3 DNA: TGTGCCAGCAGTTCGAACAGGGGGTCCCACTATGGCTACACCTTC
CDR3 protein: CASSSNRGSHYGYTF
V gene: TRBV28
CDR3 length: 15
D gene: TRBD1
clone size: .
J gene: TRBJ1-2

CDR3 DNA: TGTGCCAGCAGCCAAGTCGTAGGTCCAGGGGGGTCCTACGAGCAGTACTTC
CDR3 protein: CASSQVVGPGGSYEQYF
V gene: TRBV14
CDR3 length: 17
D gene: .
clone size: .
J gene: TRBJ2-7

CDR3 DNA: TGTGCCACACGTATAGGGGAATCTGGAAACACCATATATTTT
CDR3 protein: CATRIGESGNTIYF
V gene: TRBV10-3
CDR3 length: 14
D gene: .
clone size: .
J gene: TRBJ1-3

CDR3 DNA: TGCGCCAGCAGCTTGGAATCGGGTACCCGGGGCGAGCAGTACTTC
CDR3 protein: CASSLESGTRGEQYF
V gene: TRBV5-1
CDR3 length: 15
D gene: .
clone size: .
J gene: TRBJ2-7

CDR3 DNA: TGTGCCAGCAGTTACGCGGCGGGAAGTGGGGCAGATACGCAGTATTTT
CDR3 protein: CASSYAAGSGADTQYF
V gene: TRBV6-6
CDR3 length: 16
D gene: .
clone size: few
J gene: TRBJ2-3

CDR3 DNA: TGTGCCAGCAGTTTATTAGGTGGAAACACCATATATTTT
CDR3 protein: CASSLLGGNTIYF
V gene: TRBV27
CDR3 length: 13
D gene: .
clone size: .
J gene: TRBJ1-3

CDR3 DNA: TGTGCCAGCACCGGACAGGGGATGGGTGGCTACACCTTC
CDR3 protein: CASTGQGMGGYTF
V gene: TRBV6-5
CDR3 length: 13
D gene: TRBD1
clone size: .
J gene: TRBJ1-2

CDR3 DNA: TGCGCCAGCAGCTTGGGGTTTGGCCCAGCCAAAAACATTCAGTACTTC
CDR3 protein: CASSLGFGPAKNIQYF
V gene: TRBV5-1
CDR3 length: 16
D gene: .
clone size: .
J gene: TRBJ2-4

CDR3 DNA: TGCGCCAGCAGTGAGTCGTGGGGCAACGGCCCGAGTCAGCCCCAGCATTTT
CDR3 protein: CASSESWGNGPSQPQHF
V gene: TRBV10-2
CDR3 length: 17
D gene: .
clone size: .
J gene: TRBJ1-5

CDR3 DNA: TGTGCCAGCAGCCTCCGGACAGGGGGGTCTAACGAGCAGTACTTC
CDR3 protein: CASSLRTGGSNEQYF
V gene: TRBV14
CDR3 length: 15
D gene: TRBD1
clone size: .
J gene: TRBJ2-7

CDR3 DNA: TGTGCCAGCAGTGTCCCGGGACCACAAAACATTCAGTACTTC
CDR3 protein: CASSVPGPQNIQYF
V gene: TRBV25-1
CDR3 length: 14
D gene: .
clone size: .
J gene: TRBJ2-4

CDR3 DNA: TGTGCCAGTAGTATAGTGGGGGTTGGGGCCAACGTCCTGACTTTC
CDR3 protein: CASSIVGVGANVLTF
V gene: TRBV19
CDR3 length: 15
D gene: .
clone size: .
J gene: TRBJ2-6

CDR3 DNA: TGTGCCAGCAGCACCCAGACAGGGGTAAATGGCTACACCTTC
CDR3 protein: CASSTQTGVNGYTF
V gene: TRBV9
CDR3 length: 14
D gene: TRBD1
clone size: .
J gene: TRBJ1-2

CDR3 DNA: TGCGCCAGCAGCTTAGCCCTGGACAGGGACTCCTACGAGCAGTACTTC
CDR3 protein: CASSLALDRDSYEQYF
V gene: TRBV5-1
CDR3 length: 16
D gene: TRBD1
clone size: .
J gene: TRBJ2-7

CDR3 DNA: TGTGCCAGCAGTGGTTTACTAGCGGGAGGTAGGCGCGAGCAGTACTTC
CDR3 protein: CASSGLLAGGRREQYF
V gene: TRBV6-1
CDR3 length: 16
D gene: TRBD2
clone size: .
J gene: TRBJ2-7

CDR3 DNA: TGTGCCAGCAGTTATTCACAGGCAGCCAATACGCAGTATTTT
CDR3 protein: CASSYSQAANTQYF
V gene: TRBV6-5
CDR3 length: 14
D gene: .
clone size: .
J gene: TRBJ2-3

CDR3 DNA: TGCAGTGCTAGTCCAGCGGGGTGGTTGCCTGGCAATGAGCAGTTCTTC
CDR3 protein: CSASPAGWLPGNEQFF
V gene: TRBV20-1
CDR3 length: 16
D gene: TRBD2
clone size: .
J gene: TRBJ2-1

CDR3 DNA: TGTGCCAGCAGCCAAGATAAAGGGACAGGGGGGGATCAGCCCCAGCATTTT
CDR3 protein: CASSQDKGTGGDQPQHF
V gene: TRBV14
CDR3 length: 17
D gene: TRBD1
clone size: .
J gene: TRBJ1-5

CDR3 DNA: TGCAGCGTGGGGGCGGGAGGGCCGATCAATGAGCAGTTCTTC
CDR3 protein: CSVGAGGPINEQFF
V gene: TRBV29-1
CDR3 length: 14
D gene: TRBD2
clone size: .
J gene: TRBJ2-1

CDR3 DNA: TGCGCCAGCAGCCCCGGGGGGGAGCCAGGCGAGCAGTACTTC
CDR3 protein: CASSPGGEPGEQYF
V gene: TRBV5-1
CDR3 length: 14
D gene: TRBD2
clone size: once
J gene: TRBJ2-7

CDR3 DNA: TGCAGCGTTGAAGATCCACAGTTAGGACAGGGGAAGGGGACCCAGTACTTC
CDR3 protein: CSVEDPQLGQGKGTQYF
V gene: TRBV29-1
CDR3 length: 17
D gene: TRBD1
clone size: .
J gene: TRBJ2-5

CDR3 DNA: TGTGCCAGCAGCTCCGGGACAGCAATCGAAAAACTGTTTTTT
CDR3 protein: CASSSGTAIEKLFF
V gene: TRBV7-6
CDR3 length: 14
D gene: TRBD1
clone size: .
J gene: TRBJ1-4

CDR3 DNA: TGTGCCAGCAGCTCCGGGACTAGAGCCGGGGAGCTGTTTTTT
CDR3 protein: CASSSGTRAGELFF
V gene: TRBV5-4
CDR3 length: 14
D gene: TRBD2
clone size: once
J gene: TRBJ2-2

CDR3 DNA: TGTGCCAGTAGTAGGTGGGGCACTTCAACTAATGAAAAACTGTTTTTT
CDR3 protein: CASSRWGTSTNEKLFF
V gene: TRBV19
CDR3 length: 16
D gene: .
clone size: once
J gene: TRBJ1-4

CDR3 DNA: TGTGCCAGCAGTCGACTGGCAGATACGCAGTATTTT
CDR3 protein: CASSRLADTQYF
V gene: TRBV6-2/TRBV6-3
CDR3 length: 12
D gene: .
clone size: few
J gene: TRBJ2-3

CDR3 DNA: TGTGCAAGTCGCCCCGGGGGGAACTCCTATAATTCACCCCTCCACTTT
CDR3 protein: CASRPGGNSYNSPLHF
V gene: TRBV12-2
CDR3 length: 16
D gene: .
clone size: .
J gene: TRBJ1-6

CDR3 DNA: TGTGCCAGCAGCCACCACGGGCGGGACAGGGTGACTGAAGCTTTCTTT
CDR3 protein: CASSHHGRDRVTEAFF
V gene: TRBV5-6
CDR3 length: 16
D gene: TRBD1
clone size: .
J gene: TRBJ1-1

CDR3 DNA: TGTGCCAGCAGTGTATGGCGGCAGGGGGGCAATCAGCCCCAGCATTTT
CDR3 protein: CASSVWRQGGNQPQHF
V gene: TRBV6-1
CDR3 length: 16
D gene: TRBD1
clone size: .
J gene: TRBJ1-5

CDR3 DNA: TGTGCCAGCAGTTCAGGACAGGGAAGCGGCTACACCTTC
CDR3 protein: CASSSGQGSGYTF
V gene: TRBV12-3/TRBV12-4
CDR3 length: 13
D gene: TRBD1
clone size: once
J gene: TRBJ1-2

CDR3 DNA: TGTGCCAGCAGCCCGCGGGCCCTGGGCGGTGAAAAACTGTTTTTT
CDR3 protein: CASSPRALGGEKLFF
V gene: TRBV9
CDR3 length: 15
D gene: .
clone size: .
J gene: TRBJ1-4

CDR3 DNA: TGTGCCAGCAGCTTCGGGAGTTCCGAGGACGAGCAGTACTTC
CDR3 protein: CASSFGSSEDEQYF
V gene: TRBV7-9
CDR3 length: 14
D gene: .
clone size: .
J gene: TRBJ2-7

CDR3 DNA: TGTGCCACCAGCCAGACGGGACAGGGGAGGGAGACCCAGTACTTC
CDR3 protein: CATSQTGQGRETQYF
V gene: TRBV24-1
CDR3 length: 15
D gene: TRBD1
clone size: once
J gene: TRBJ2-5

CDR3 DNA: TGTGCCAGCAGGGGACTAGCGGGAGGTGGGGACACCGGGGAGCTGTTTTTT
CDR3 protein: CASRGLAGGGDTGELFF
V gene: TRBV9
CDR3 length: 17
D gene: TRBD2
clone size: .
J gene: TRBJ2-2

CDR3 DNA: TGTGCCTGGAGCTTCAGGGGGGTGGAGACCCAGTACTTC
CDR3 protein: CAWSFRGVETQYF
V gene: TRBV30
CDR3 length: 13
D gene: .
clone size: once
J gene: TRBJ2-5

CDR3 DNA: TGTGCCAGCAGCTTAGGTGGGGCCAACGTCCTGACTTTC
CDR3 protein: CASSLGGANVLTF
V gene: TRBV7-9
CDR3 length: 13
D gene: .
clone size: .
J gene: TRBJ2-6

CDR3 DNA: TGTGCCAGCAGCTTGGGCAGGGAGTACGAGCAGTACTTC
CDR3 protein: CASSLGREYEQYF
V gene: TRBV5-4
CDR3 length: 13
D gene: .
clone size: .
J gene: TRBJ2-7

CDR3 DNA: TGTGCCAGCAGTTACCTAGACAAGAAAGAGACCCAGTACTTC
CDR3 protein: CASSYLDKKETQYF
V gene: TRBV6-5
CDR3 length: 14
D gene: .
clone size: .
J gene: TRBJ2-5

CDR3 DNA: TGTGCCAGCAGTGAGAACAGGTTGCCGCCCCAGCATTTT
CDR3 protein: CASSENRLPPQHF
V gene: TRBV2
CDR3 length: 13
D gene: .
clone size: .
J gene: TRBJ1-5

CDR3 DNA: TGTGCCAGCAGCCAATATGGGGCGACCCAGTACTTC
CDR3 protein: CASSQYGATQYF
V gene: TRBV3-1/TRBV3-2
CDR3 length: 12
D gene: .
clone size: .
J gene: TRBJ2-5

CDR3 DNA: TGTGCCACCTCGAGGCAGGGCCCCTCCAACACTGAAGCTTTCTTT
CDR3 protein: CATSRQGPSNTEAFF
V gene: TRBV2
CDR3 length: 15
D gene: .
clone size: .
J gene: TRBJ1-1